This is a list of T cell receptor beta chains from one sample in a study of identical twins. TCRdb analysed the 5' RACE reads with MiXCR anew, one entry per CDR3 protein. The sample contains roughly 720,000 distinct CDR3 sequences, 15% to 20% of which appear only once. These same records also appear under a second study, on T cells expressing NK-cell markers.

The specimen sequenced was PBMCs. All receptors derive from a woman aged 18-29 years in good health. The CDR3 runs from the conserved cysteine through the conserved F or W. D genes are given only for firm matches. Clone size is stated in some rows and not others, as once, few, many or a class when expanded.

J: TRBJ2-7
V: TRBV20-1
D: TRBD1
size: few
CDR3: CSGRGQGYEQYF
DNA: TGCAGTGGTAGGGGACAGGGCTACGAGCAGTACTTC

J: TRBJ2-3
V: TRBV7-9
D: NA
size: NA
CDR3: CASSTWEATDTQYF
DNA: TGTGCCAGCAGCACCTGGGAGGCTACAGATACGCAGTATTTT

J: TRBJ2-5
V: TRBV6-5
D: NA
size: few
CDR3: CASSYQGINQETQYF
DNA: TGTGCCAGCAGTTATCAGGGGATAAACCAAGAGACCCAGTACTTC

J: TRBJ2-3
V: TRBV30
D: TRBD2
size: NA
CDR3: CAWSVRGRSTDTQYF
DNA: TGTGCCTGGAGTGTACGCGGGAGGTCAACAGATACGCAGTATTTT

J: TRBJ2-2
V: TRBV29-1
D: NA
size: NA
CDR3: CSVVTGNPSNTGELFF
DNA: TGCAGCGTTGTAACGGGGAACCCTTCCAACACCGGGGAGCTGTTTTTT

J: TRBJ2-3
V: TRBV9
D: TRBD1
size: NA
CDR3: CASSAGTGSISDTQYF
DNA: TGTGCCAGCAGCGCCGGGACAGGGTCAATTTCAGATACGCAGTATTTT

J: TRBJ2-7
V: TRBV10-1
D: NA
size: NA
CDR3: CASSGDSGSYEQYF
DNA: TGCGCCAGCAGTGGGGATAGCGGTTCCTACGAGCAGTACTTC

J: TRBJ2-5
V: TRBV7-9
D: TRBD1
size: few
CDR3: CASSQTGGWETQYF
DNA: TGTGCCAGCAGCCAGACAGGGGGTTGGGAGACCCAGTACTTC

J: TRBJ2-1
V: TRBV20-1
D: TRBD2
size: NA
CDR3: CSAGEASGRVSSYNEQFF
DNA: TGCAGTGCTGGGGAGGCTAGCGGGAGGGTAAGCTCCTACAATGAGCAGTTCTTC

J: TRBJ2-5
V: TRBV7-6
D: TRBD2
size: NA
CDR3: CASSLGATSGQETQYF
DNA: TGTGCCAGCAGCTTAGGTGCGACTAGCGGACAAGAGACCCAGTACTTC

J: TRBJ2-1
V: TRBV5-1
D: NA
size: few
CDR3: CASSSPTSLGEDEQFF
DNA: TGCGCCAGCAGCTCGCCCACTAGTTTGGGGGAAGATGAGCAGTTCTTC

J: TRBJ2-7
V: TRBV5-6
D: TRBD2
size: NA
CDR3: CASSASGWREQYF
DNA: TGTGCCAGCAGCGCTAGCGGGTGGCGCGAGCAGTACTTC

J: TRBJ2-1
V: TRBV7-2
D: NA
size: NA
CDR3: CATALGPGDEQFF
DNA: TGTGCCACCGCGTTGGGACCTGGGGATGAGCAGTTCTTC

J: TRBJ2-6
V: TRBV29-1
D: NA
size: NA
CDR3: CSVGVRAEGANVLTF
DNA: TGCAGCGTTGGCGTCAGGGCGGAAGGGGCCAACGTCCTGACTTTC

J: TRBJ1-6
V: TRBV25-1
D: TRBD1
size: NA
CDR3: CASSGNRGRNSPLHF
DNA: TGTGCCAGCAGTGGGAACAGGGGGAGGAATTCACCCCTCCACTTT

J: TRBJ1-1
V: TRBV20-1
D: NA
size: NA
CDR3: CSALYMNTEAFF
DNA: TGCAGTGCTCTATACATGAACACTGAAGCTTTCTTT

J: TRBJ2-2
V: TRBV6-5
D: NA
size: few
CDR3: CASSYFSDTGELFF
DNA: TGTGCCAGCAGTTACTTCAGCGACACCGGGGAGCTGTTTTTT

J: TRBJ2-5
V: TRBV6-1
D: NA
size: NA
CDR3: CASKGGVDRETQYF
DNA: TGTGCCAGCAAGGGTGGGGTGGACCGGGAGACCCAGTACTTC

J: TRBJ2-7
V: TRBV12-3/TRBV12-4
D: NA
size: few
CDR3: CASSLAHGSYEQYF
DNA: TGTGCCAGCAGTTTAGCGCACGGGAGCTACGAGCAGTACTTC

J: TRBJ2-7
V: TRBV6-2/TRBV6-3
D: NA
size: NA
CDR3: CASTVDQGNEQYF
DNA: TGTGCCAGCACCGTGGACCAGGGGAACGAGCAGTACTTC

J: TRBJ2-7
V: TRBV5-1
D: NA
size: NA
CDR3: CASSLMRGLYEQYF
DNA: TGCGCCAGCAGCTTGATGCGGGGGCTCTACGAGCAGTACTTC

J: TRBJ1-5
V: TRBV7-9
D: NA
size: NA
CDR3: CASSLTGTVQGNQPQHF
DNA: TGTGCCAGCAGCTTAACCGGGACCGTCCAGGGCAATCAGCCCCAGCATTTT

J: TRBJ2-1
V: TRBV20-1
D: NA
size: NA
CDR3: CSASLAVTEQFF
DNA: TGCAGTGCTAGTCTCGCCGTGACTGAGCAGTTCTTC

J: TRBJ1-6
V: TRBV7-2
D: NA
size: many
CDR3: CASSFNSPLHF
DNA: TGTGCCAGCAGCTTCAATTCACCCCTCCACTTT

J: TRBJ1-1
V: TRBV6-2/TRBV6-3
D: NA
size: NA
CDR3: CASSRSRGGHTEAFF
DNA: TGTGCCAGCAGCCGTTCCAGGGGTGGCCACACTGAAGCTTTCTTT

J: TRBJ1-1
V: TRBV6-5
D: TRBD1
size: NA
CDR3: CASSYSQGASGNTEAFF
DNA: TGTGCCAGCAGTTACTCCCAGGGGGCAAGTGGTAACACTGAAGCTTTCTTT

J: TRBJ1-5
V: TRBV5-1
D: TRBD1
size: NA
CDR3: CASSPGQGFNQPQHF
DNA: TGCGCCAGCAGCCCGGGACAGGGGTTCAATCAGCCCCAGCATTTT